The 32 T cell receptor beta chains presented below share a single source sample, sequenced in a study of esophageal squamous cell carcinoma under preoperative chemotherapy. Time point specified: after preoperative PTX-NDP chemotherapy. TCRdb re-called the PCR reads with MiXCR, one entry per CDR3 protein. The sample includes 9,500 to 12,000 distinct CDR3 sequences, 63% of them seen just once. Sampling was performed from a patient given preoperative chemotherapy. The receptor source for this set is a human donor with esophageal squamous cell carcinoma. The donor label of this sample is uncertain.

The CDR3: CASSSSGSKVDTQYF. The CDR3, as DNA: TGTGCCAGCAGCTCCAGCGGGAGTAAGGTAGATACGCAGTATTTT. The V and J genes are TRBV7-2 and TRBJ2-3; 8 positions agree with TRBD2. This CDR3 comprises 15 residues. Per the germline V gene, CDR1 is SGHTA and CDR2 is FQGNSA. V dropped 4 bases and J dropped 5; count of bases not matched to a gene: 8. The full variable domain, rest sourced from reference TRBV7-2 and TRBJ2-3, is GAGVSQSPSNKVTEKGKDVELRCDPISGHTALYWYRQSLGQGLEFLIYFQGNSAPDKSGLPSDRFSAERTGGSVSTLTIQRTQQEDSAVYLCASSSSGSKVDTQYFGPGTRLTVL.

This clonotype was seen many times. This chain uses TRBV6-1 with TRBJ2-1, with TRBD2 matching 10 bases. Near its end, the DNA agrees better with TRBJ2-7, so the J call may be wrong. Germline lookup yields CDR1 MNHNS and CDR2 SASEGT. This CDR3 spans 15 amino acids. The CDR3 nucleotides read TGTGCCAGCAGTGACCTAAGCGGGGGGGCCTACGAGCAGTACTTC. Translation gives CASSDLSGGAYEQYF.

This clonotype was seen a few times. J is TRBJ1-2 and V is TRBV6-5; TRBD1 might be the D (5 bases). The CDR3 length is 15 residues. With 1 base removed from V and 0 bases from J, the gap between germline ends came to 9 bases. Per the germline V gene, CDR1 is MNHEY and CDR2 is SVGAGI. The CDR3 bases are TGTGCCAGCAGTTACTTGACAGCCACTAACTATGGCTACACCTTC. This encodes CASSYLTATNYGYTF.

For this clonotype: One end of the junction fails to match germline, which may point to a read error. The chain is built from TRBV6-1 and TRBJ2-2, with TRBD2 matching 8 bases. Germline values: CDR1 MNHNS, CDR2 SASEGT. This CDR3 has 16 residues. The DNA for the CDR3 is TGTGCCAGCCTAGACCTAGCGGGTGTGAACACAGGTGAGCAGTTTTTT. As protein: CASLDLAGVNTGEQFF.

By sample fraction, this clonotype is medium-sized. DNA of the CDR3: TGTGCCAGCAGTTTTGCCCCGGGAGCGGGACAGTACGAGCAGTACTTC. This sequence encodes CASSFAPGAGQYEQYF. The chain joins TRBV12-3 or TRBV12-4 to TRBJ2-1, with D perhaps assigned TRBD1 or TRBD2 (7 bases each). Near its end, the DNA agrees better with TRBJ2-7, so the J call may be wrong. This CDR3 is built from 16 residues.

This clonotype was counted at least ten times. The rearrangement joins TRBV7-2 to TRBJ2-7; D unclear. Germline assignment: CDR1 SGHTA and CDR2 FQGNSA. The CDR3 totals 14 residues. Trimming shortened V by 0 bases and J by 1 base, and 7 bases separated the two germline ends. The CDR3 DNA sequence: TGTGCCAGCAGCTTAGCGAGAGCGTCCTACGAGCAGTACTTC. Encoded protein: CASSLARASYEQYF.

This chain links TRBV7-3 with TRBJ2-1, with TRBD1 matching over 7 bases. V gave up 5 bases and J gave up 0 bases; unmatched junction bases: 4. This CDR3 contains 15 residues. Germline CDR1 reads SGHTA; CDR2 reads FQGTGA. DNA for the CDR3: TGTGCCAGCAGCCCACAGGGGCACTCCTACAATGAGCAGTTCTTC. It encodes CASSPQGHSYNEQFF.

The chain combines TRBV7-6 with TRBJ2-2; D is perhaps TRBD1 (6 bases). Deletions cut 5 bases from V and 6 bases from J, with 16 bases between. The CDR3 extends over 15 amino acids. Germline loops: CDR1 SGHVS, CDR2 FNYEAQ. The CDR3 DNA reads TGTGCCAGCAGCCCAAAAGTGGGGGCCCCCGGGGAGCTGTTTTTT. Translation gives CASSPKVGAPGELFF. Complete variable domain (other parts from reference TRBV7-6 and TRBJ2-2): GAGVSQSPRYKVTKRGQDVALRCDPISGHVSLYWYRQALGQGPEFLTYFNYEAQQDKSGLPNDRFSAERPEGSISTLTIQRTEQRDSAMYRCASSPKVGAPGELFFGEGSRLTVL.

This clonotype was detected many times. The chain recombines TRBV6-1 with TRBJ2-3, with D unclear. V was clipped by 10 bases and J by 0 bases, with 11 bases between them. The CDR3 runs to 13 residues. Germline-derived CDR1 and CDR2 are MNHNS and SASEGT. The CDR3 nucleotides are TGTGCCACCCTCGGACCCAGCACAGATACGCAGTATTTT. Translation: CATLGPSTDTQYF.

This clonotype is categorized as large. The V call is TRBV6-1, the J call TRBJ2-3; D remains unclear. This CDR3 has 13 residues. Germline V lookup: CDR1 MNHNS, CDR2 SASEGT. V lost 1 base, J lost 5 bases, and 7 bases lay in between. The CDR3 reads CASSEGPRDTQYF. The CDR3 DNA reads TGTGCCAGCAGTGAAGGGCCCCGAGATACGCAGTATTTT.

The V and J genes are TRBV6-1 and TRBJ2-2, with TRBD2 matching over 14 bases. Looked up from germline, CDR1 is MNHNS and CDR2 is SASEGT. V was clipped by 6 bases and J by 13 bases; unmatched bases: 31. The CDR3 spans 22 residues. The CDR3 DNA is TGTGCCAGCAGGGGGACTAAGCGGGGGCCGGGACTAGCGGGAGTGGAGCCAGATACGCTGTTTTTT. Translation: CASRGTKRGPGLAGVEPDTLFF.

This clonotype was counted at least ten times. CDR3 sequence reads: CASRRSGTGGRSGDQPQHF. The CDR3 DNA reads TGTGCCAGCAGGAGGTCTGGAACAGGGGGGCGATCAGGGGATCAGCCCCAGCATTTT. V gene TRBV12-3 or TRBV12-4 combines with J gene TRBJ1-5; 8 nucleotides align to TRBD1. The CDR3 loop spans 19 amino acids. J gave up 5 bases and V 6 bases, and 21 bases lay outside the gene matches.

The rearrangement links TRBV6-1 to TRBJ1-2; 9 bases fit TRBD1. Germline loops: CDR1 MNHNS, CDR2 SASEGT. The CDR3 has 18 residues. V was pared by 1 base and J by 0 bases, with 9 bases of the junction left unmatched. The CDR3: CASSEVPPRQGANYGYTF. The CDR3 nucleotides read TGTGCCAGCAGTGAAGTTCCCCCTAGACAGGGGGCTAACTATGGCTACACCTTC.

The chain carries TRBV7-2 and TRBJ2-3, with 9 positions matching TRBD2. The germline gives CDR1 SGHTA, CDR2 FQGNSA. The CDR3 spans 15 residues. V shed 6 bases and J 6 bases; nucleotides not matched to a gene: 10. CDR3 DNA sequence: TGTGCCAGCAGACTCCAGGCGGGAGGGCCTGATACGCAGTATTTT. As protein: CASRLQAGGPDTQYF. The whole variable domain, filled in from reference TRBV7-2 and TRBJ2-3, reads GAGVSQSPSNKVTEKGKDVELRCDPISGHTALYWYRQSLGQGLEFLIYFQGNSAPDKSGLPSDRFSAERTGGSVSTLTIQRTQQEDSAVYLCASRLQAGGPDTQYFGPGTRLTVL.

V usage is TRBV7-2 and J usage is TRBJ2-1; unclear D gene. The germline gives CDR1 SGHTA, CDR2 FQGNSA. V was pared by 5 bases and J by 13 bases, with 21 bases between. The CDR3 length is 14 residues. The CDR3 sequence is CASSPSGSTETQFF. The CDR3 DNA reads TGTGCCAGCAGCCCCTCGGGCAGTACGGAGACCCAGTTCTTC.

J is TRBJ2-5 and V is TRBV12-3 or TRBV12-4, with 7 bases aligning to TRBD2. The CDR3 is 14 amino acids. The ends lost 8 bases at V and 11 bases at J; junction bases unmatched: 17. CDR3 nucleotides: TGTGCCAGCTTTTTTGGCGGGGGATACAATGAGCAGTACTTC. This encodes CASFFGGGYNEQYF.

V and J are TRBV9 and TRBJ2-1; D call uncertain. The DNA matches TRBJ2-7 better at its end, which makes the J call doubtful. The germline CDR1 and CDR2 sequences are SGDLS and YYNGEE. The CDR3 contains 14 residues. The CDR3 nucleotides are TGTGCCAGCAGCGGGGGTTTGACCTACAATGAGCAGTACTTC. Translating it yields CASSGGLTYNEQYF.

The table lists this clonotype with a count of one. The rearrangement links TRBV6-1 to TRBJ2-1, with 9 bases that match TRBD2. The end of the DNA is better explained by TRBJ2-7, so the J call may be wrong. Germline V lookup: CDR1 MNHNS, CDR2 SASEGT. CDR3 length: 15 residues. The CDR3 DNA follows: TGTGCCAGCACTCCCGGACTAGCGAGAAACAATGAGCAGTACTTC. As protein: CASTPGLARNNEQYF.

Turning to this clonotype: At one end the junction does not follow the germline gene, possibly because of a read error. CDR3 in amino acids: CASGFSRDEQYF. As DNA, the CDR3 is TGTGCCAGCGGTTTCAGCAGAGATGAGCAGTATTTC. The chain uses TRBV6-5 and TRBJ2-3; D gene uncertain. Germline assignment: CDR1 MNHEY and CDR2 SVGAGI. The CDR3 length is 12 residues.

CDR3 loop: CASSLSAYYNEQFF. The CDR3 DNA sequence: TGTGCCAGCAGTTTATCGGCCTACTACAATGAGCAGTTCTTC. The genes are TRBV27 and TRBJ2-1; D uncertain. V gave up 0 bases and J gave up 3 bases, with 6 bases separating them. The CDR3 has 14 residues. Per the germline V gene, CDR1 is MNHEY and CDR2 is SMNVEV (reference sequence).

The chain combines TRBV6-1 with TRBJ2-5, with TRBD1 as a possible D gene (6 bases). The CDR3 is 16 amino acids. Germline V CDR1 and CDR2: MNHNS, SASEGT. With 6 bases removed from V and 4 bases from J, the gap between germline ends came to 21 bases. CDR3 bases: TGTGCCAGCAGGGGGTTTGGGGGCCGCTACACAGAGACCCAGTACTTC. Its translation: CASRGFGGRYTETQYF.

This clonotype came up many times. V is TRBV6-1 and J is TRBJ2-1; 9 bases agree with TRBD2. The DNA end lines up better with TRBJ2-7; the J call may be wrong. This CDR3 is 14 amino acids long. The V gene's germline CDR1 is MNHNS and CDR2 SASEGT. The CDR3 DNA reads TGTGCCAGCAACTTAGCGGGAGCTGGCGATGAGCAGTACTTC. This codes for CASNLAGAGDEQYF.

This clonotype appeared a single time. The chain uses TRBV27 and TRBJ2-1; D may be TRBD2 (5 bases). Germline lookup yields CDR1 MNHEY and CDR2 SMNVEV (reference sequence). V lost 9 bases and J 5 bases, leaving 26 bases between the germline ends. The CDR3 sequence is 17 residues long. CDR3 region: CASGKPGLRSGNNEQFF. CDR3 DNA sequence: TGTGCCAGTGGGAAGCCCGGGTTGCGGTCGGGGAACAATGAGCAGTTCTTC.

This clonotype was counted many times. Just one base apart from a much larger clone, this may be a read error. The chain is built from TRBV6-1 and TRBJ2-1, with 12 bases identical to TRBD2. Matching the DNA end better, TRBJ2-7 makes the J call doubtful. The CDR3 spans 18 residues. The germline CDR1 and CDR2 sequences are MNHNS and SASEGT. This CDR3 reads CASSDTLASGRVSNEQYF. CDR3 DNA sequence: TGTGCCAGCAGTGACACCCTTGCTAGCGGGAGGGTCTCCAATGAGCAGTACTTC.

This clonotype has only a few counts. The rearrangement uses TRBV6-1 and TRBJ2-3; 7 bases map to TRBD2. The germline V gene encodes CDR1 MNHNS and CDR2 SASEGT. The CDR3 contains 14 residues. J gave up 1 base and V 6 bases, and 4 bases lay outside the gene matches. CDR3 nucleotide sequence: TGTGCCAGCAGACGCCGGGGGGGCACAGATACGCAGTATTTT. Translated, it gives CASRRRGGTDTQYF.

A single count supports this clonotype. The V call is TRBV27, the J call TRBJ2-3; 9 nucleotides agree with TRBD2. The CDR3 runs to 14 residues. The germline gives CDR1 MNHEY, CDR2 SMNVEV (reference sequence). V lost 6 bases, J lost 7 bases, and 8 bases stayed unmatched. CDR3 loop: CASRAGGPGNTQYF. Written as DNA, the CDR3 is TGTGCCAGCAGGGCGGGAGGGCCGGGGAATACGCAGTATTTT.

This chain connects TRBV27 to TRBJ2-1, with TRBD2 identical over 15 bases. The J call is uncertain, as TRBJ2-7 better fits the DNA end. This CDR3 is 16 amino acids long. The germline V gene encodes CDR1 MNHEY and CDR2 SMNVEV (reference sequence). The CDR3 DNA sequence: TGTGCCAGCAGTTCGGGACTAGCGGGAGGAGCCTACGAGCAGTACTTC. Its translation is CASSSGLAGGAYEQYF.

V usage is TRBV6-1 and J usage is TRBJ2-3; no clear D. Per germline, CDR1 MNHNS and CDR2 SASEGT. Trimming pared 4 bases from V and 2 bases from J, leaving 4 bases between. CDR3 length: 12 amino acids. This CDR3 is CASSAVTDTQYF. The DNA for the CDR3 is TGTGCCAGCAGTGCTGTCACAGATACGCAGTATTTT.

A note on this clonotype: A junction end diverges from the germline sequence, so it may reflect a read error. This chain uses TRBV6-1 with TRBJ2-3; possibly TRBD1 or TRBD2 for D (5 bases each). The CDR3 consists of 16 residues. Germline V lookup: CDR1 MNHNS, CDR2 SASEGT. The CDR3 is CASREFGGSDKETQYF. DNA for the CDR3: TGTGCCAGCAGGGAATTTGGGGGAAGCGACAAAGAGACGCAGTATTTC.

By share, this clonotype counts as medium-sized (0.01 to 0.1%). The genes are TRBV6-1 and TRBJ2-2, with 7 bases that match TRBD1. V lost 5 bases, J lost 1 base, and 1 base stayed unmatched. The germline V gene encodes CDR1 MNHNS and CDR2 SASEGT. This CDR3 comprises 14 residues. CDR3 DNA: TGTGCCAGCAGTAGGGACAGGAACACCGGGGAGCTGTTTTTT. Protein product: CASSRDRNTGELFF.

The chain carries TRBV7-2 and TRBJ2-1; 8 bases line up with TRBD1. The CDR3 loop spans 17 amino acids. Trimming cost V 2 bases and J 0 bases; bases outside gene matches: 6. CDR1 and CDR2 from the germline V gene are SGHTA and FQGNSA. CDR3: CASSLNGQGFSYNEQFF. In DNA form, the CDR3 reads TGTGCCAGCAGCTTAAACGGACAGGGATTCTCCTACAATGAGCAGTTCTTC. Using reference TRBV7-2 and TRBJ2-1 for the parts outside the CDR3, the full variable domain is GAGVSQSPSNKVTEKGKDVELRCDPISGHTALYWYRQSLGQGLEFLIYFQGNSAPDKSGLPSDRFSAERTGGSVSTLTIQRTQQEDSAVYLCASSLNGQGFSYNEQFFGPGTRLTVL.

The chain carries TRBV6-1 and TRBJ2-1, with 7 bases identical to TRBD1. J was trimmed by 2 bases and V by 6 bases; bases with no gene match: 10. CDR3 length: 16 residues. Germline V gene sequence: CDR1 MNHNS, CDR2 SASEGT. The CDR3 protein is CASSGYDRVPYNEQFF. CDR3 nucleotides: TGTGCCAGCAGCGGATATGACAGGGTCCCCTACAATGAGCAGTTCTTC.